The subject of this entry is one TCR beta chain. The antigen is undetermined. These data originate in a study of vaccination and CD4 T cells after COVID-19. The Oncomine TCR Beta short-read assay was what sequenced the DNA obtained from cultured CD4+ T cells. It was from cultured CD4+ T cells that genomic DNA was extracted. From the PCR reads, TCRdb called clonotypes with MiXCR, one entry per CDR3 protein. The sample holds fewer than 9,000 distinct CDR3 sequences, around 70% seen once. V was cut by 3 bases and J by 0 bases, with 12 bases left in between. The CDR3 is 15 residues long. In germline, CDR1 is DFQATT, CDR2 SNEGSKA (reference sequence). Documented treatment: approximately nine-day PBMC culture with coronavirus spike peptide pools or control peptides (ViraFEST assay). After expanding antigen-specific T cells with peptide pools, ViraFEST sequenced their TCRs.

The sample comprised CD4+ T cells from blood, cultured in vitro. This sequence was found in a human donor who had recovered from COVID-19. The J gene is TRBJ1-5, the V gene TRBV20-1; D possibly corresponds to TRBD1 (5 bases). The CDR3 nucleotides are TGCAGTGCTAGCTTGGGGGACTTTAGCAATCAGCCCCAGCATTTT. Its translation: CSASLGDFSNQPQHF.